The clone carrying this T cell receptor (beta chain) was picked up many times. The target antigen is unknown. The data were obtained in a study of breast tumors, draining lymph nodes, adjacent tissues. V lost 3 bases to trimming and J lost 2 bases; unmatched junction nucleotides: 8. The CDR3 consists of 16 residues. Per germline, CDR1 DFQATT and CDR2 SNEGSKA (reference sequence). Findings and limits, study-wide: Compared with basal-like, luminal-like tumors shared significantly more repertoire with nontumor tissue. Data fit most tumor T cells coming from lymph node, expanding in tumor. That most tumor T cells come from lymph nodes remained unproven. Tumor repertoires ranked between lymph nodes and nontumor tissue in diversity, with V and J gene preferences.

Via MiXCR, TCRdb re-called the multiplex PCR reads, giving one row per CDR3 protein. The sample lists 140,000 to 150,000 distinct CDR3 sequences, around a third seen once, with around 2.3% in the top ten. Breast cancer patients provided tissue from their axillary draining lymph nodes. This receptor was obtained from a female donor with breast cancer. Some clones in this sample may be carry-over from other donors' samples. V and J are TRBV20-1 and TRBJ1-5, with 9 bases identical to TRBD1. The sample was axillary lymph node tissue. The CDR3 bases are TGCAGTGCTAGGGGACAGGGAGGAGGGGGCAATCAGCCCCAGCATTTT. This sequence encodes CSARGQGGGGNQPQHF.